These 9 T cell receptor beta chains originate from one sample sequenced in a study of spatial heterogeneity in lung cancer. The time point is: sample taken at primary tumor resection. The sequenced material consisted of unsorted whole RNA from tumor, nontumor lung or frozen PBMC. TCRdb itself ran the 5' RACE reads through MiXCR, one entry per CDR3 protein. In the table there are tens of thousands of distinct CDR3 sequences, roughly 7% of which are singletons. Sequencing used PBMCs, obtained at surgery. These receptors were obtained from a female donor with early-stage non-small cell lung cancer.

This clonotype appeared many times. This chain connects TRBV11-2 to TRBJ2-1, with 9 bases fitting TRBD2. There are 15 residues in the CDR3. In germline, CDR1 is SGHAT, CDR2 FQNNGV. Trimming removed 6 bases from V and 3 bases from J; junction bases left unmatched: 6. CDR3 coding DNA: TGTGCCAGCAGGCTACTTAGCGGGGGCTACAATGAGCAGTTCTTC. Amino acids: CASRLLSGGYNEQFF.

This clonotype has at least ten counts. The rearrangement links TRBV3-1 to TRBJ2-7; D gene uncertain. V was cut by 4 bases and J by 4 bases, with 8 bases left in between. This CDR3 contains 12 residues. CDR1 and CDR2 (germline): LGHDT, YNNKEL (reference sequence). As DNA, the CDR3 is TGTGCCAGCAGCCTTTGGGGATACGAGCAGTACTTC. Translated: CASSLWGYEQYF.

This clonotype has at least ten counts. The chain combines TRBV3-1 with TRBJ2-1; TRBD1 or TRBD2 may be the D gene (6 bases each). V lost 2 bases and J 13 bases, leaving 12 bases between the germline ends. CDR1 LGHDT and CDR2 YNNKEL come from the germline V gene (reference sequence). The CDR3 contains 12 residues. The CDR3 bases are TGTGCCAGCAGCCAAAACAGGGAGGTTCAGTTCTTC. Encoded protein: CASSQNREVQFF.

This clonotype was seen many times. CDR3 sequence reads: CATQPSRSSYNEQFF. CDR3 DNA: TGTGCCACCCAGCCCTCCCGAAGCTCCTACAATGAGCAGTTCTTC. The rearrangement uses TRBV19 and TRBJ2-1; D is undetermined. CDR1 and CDR2 (germline): LNHDA, SQIVND (reference sequence). The CDR3 is 15 amino acids. Trimming cost V 10 bases and J 0 bases, with 16 bases left between them.

Many counts were recorded for this clonotype. V and J are TRBV12-5 and TRBJ2-2; D gene uncertain. Between the trimmed V and J ends, which lost 5 bases and 8 bases, there was a span of 6 bases. This CDR3 region has 11 residues. Per germline, CDR1 LGHNT and CDR2 FRNRAP. The CDR3: CASGPRGELFF. CDR3 in DNA: TGTGCTAGTGGTCCTCGTGGGGAGCTGTTTTTT. Full variable domain (remainder filled in from reference TRBV12-5 and TRBJ2-2): DARVTQTPRHKVTEMGQEVTMRCQPILGHNTVFWYRQTMMQGLELLAYFRNRAPLDDSGMPKDRFSAEMPDATLATLKIQPSEPRDSAVYFCASGPRGELFFGEGSRLTVL.

In its sample, this clonotype was seen many times. The CDR3 nucleotides read TGCAGTGTTCGACCAGTCCACAATGAGCAGTTCTTC. The encoded protein is CSVRPVHNEQFF. This chain links TRBV20-1 with TRBJ2-1; unclear D gene. Germline-derived CDR1 and CDR2 are DFQATT and SNEGSKA (reference sequence). This CDR3 is built from 12 residues. V gave up 7 bases and J gave up 5 bases, with 12 bases separating them.

This chain links TRBV20-1 with TRBJ2-3; D uncertain. Trimming shortened V by 6 bases and J by 5 bases, and 21 bases separated the two germline ends. The length of the CDR3 is 15 residues. Germline V CDR1 and CDR2: DFQATT, SNEGSKA (reference sequence). The CDR3 spells CSAISRSRPEDTQYF. The CDR3, as DNA: TGCAGTGCAATCTCACGGAGCAGACCAGAAGATACGCAGTATTTT.

The V and J genes are TRBV14 and TRBJ2-2; 7 bases are shared with TRBD1. V lost 6 bases and J lost 4; bases outside the gene matches: 8. From germline, CDR1 is SGHDN and CDR2 FVKESK. This CDR3 contains 15 residues. The CDR3 loop reads CASSRQGLGTGELFF. DNA for the CDR3: TGTGCCAGCAGTCGACAGGGCCTCGGCACCGGGGAGCTGTTTTTT.

This chain links TRBV9 with TRBJ2-5; perhaps TRBD2 as D (5 bases). CDR3 size: 13 residues. Germline CDR1 is SGDLS and CDR2 is YYNGEE. The ends were cut back, 2 bases at V and 4 bases at J, with 9 bases in the middle. For the CDR3, the DNA is TGTGCCAGCAGCGTTGGTAGCGTAGAGACCCAGTACTTC. It translates to CASSVGSVETQYF. The full variable domain, in which reference TRBV9 and TRBJ2-5 provide the parts outside the CDR3, is DSGVTQTPKHLITATGQRVTLRCSPRSGDLSVYWYQQSLDQGLQFLIQYYNGEERAKGNILERFSAQQFPDLHSELNLSSLELGDSALYFCASSVGSVETQYFGPGTRLLVL.